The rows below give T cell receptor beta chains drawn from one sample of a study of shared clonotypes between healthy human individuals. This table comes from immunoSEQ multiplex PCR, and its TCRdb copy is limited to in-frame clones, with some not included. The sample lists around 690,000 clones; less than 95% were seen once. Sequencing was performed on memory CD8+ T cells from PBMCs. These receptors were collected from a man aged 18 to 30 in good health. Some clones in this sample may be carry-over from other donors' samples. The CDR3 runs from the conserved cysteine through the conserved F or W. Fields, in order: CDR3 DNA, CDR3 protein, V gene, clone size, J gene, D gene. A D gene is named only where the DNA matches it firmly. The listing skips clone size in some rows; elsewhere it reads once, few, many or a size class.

CDR3nt: TGTGCCAGCAGCTTAGTTGGGGGAGGCTACACCTTC; CDR3aa: CASSLVGGGYTF; v_gene: TRBV11-2; abundance: .; j_gene: TRBJ1-2; d_gene: .
CDR3nt: TGCGCCAGCAGCCAAAGAGTACTTGGGGTACTAGAAGGCTACACCTTC; CDR3aa: CASSQRVLGVLEGYTF; v_gene: TRBV4-3; abundance: .; j_gene: TRBJ1-2; d_gene: .
CDR3nt: TGTGCCAGCAGCTTGGAGGGACAGGGGGTGACATTCTATGGCTACACCTTC; CDR3aa: CASSLEGQGVTFYGYTF; v_gene: TRBV5-6; abundance: once; j_gene: TRBJ1-2; d_gene: TRBD1
CDR3nt: TGTGCCAGTACCCGGGACACCTATGGCTACACCTTC; CDR3aa: CASTRDTYGYTF; v_gene: TRBV28; abundance: .; j_gene: TRBJ1-2; d_gene: .
CDR3nt: TGTGCCAGCAGTTACTCGGAGGGGGCGGATGGCTACACCTTC; CDR3aa: CASSYSEGADGYTF; v_gene: TRBV6-5; abundance: few; j_gene: TRBJ1-2; d_gene: TRBD1
CDR3nt: TGTGCCAGCAGTTTAGGCGATAACACCGGGGAGCTGTTTTTT; CDR3aa: CASSLGDNTGELFF; v_gene: TRBV28; abundance: once; j_gene: TRBJ2-2; d_gene: .
CDR3nt: TGTGCCAGTAGTATAGATCGGCAGGAGGCTTTCTTT; CDR3aa: CASSIDRQEAFF; v_gene: TRBV19; abundance: few; j_gene: TRBJ1-1; d_gene: .
CDR3nt: TGTGCCAGCAGCTTCAACCGGGGGACTAGCGGGAGGGCCGGGCCTTACAATGAGCAGTTCTTC; CDR3aa: CASSFNRGTSGRAGPYNEQFF; v_gene: TRBV7-8; abundance: .; j_gene: TRBJ2-1; d_gene: TRBD2
CDR3nt: TGTGCCACCCGGATGACAGGGCCCAGCTCCTACGAGCAGTACTTC; CDR3aa: CATRMTGPSSYEQYF; v_gene: TRBV19; abundance: once; j_gene: TRBJ2-7; d_gene: TRBD1
CDR3nt: TGTGCCAGCAGCTCCGTGCTAAGTCGAGGAGAGACCCAGTACTTC; CDR3aa: CASSSVLSRGETQYF; v_gene: TRBV11-2; abundance: .; j_gene: TRBJ2-5; d_gene: .
CDR3nt: TGTGCCAGCAGTGACAGGGGTGACACCGGGGAGCTGTTTTTT; CDR3aa: CASSDRGDTGELFF; v_gene: TRBV6-4; abundance: .; j_gene: TRBJ2-2; d_gene: .
CDR3nt: TGTGCCAGCAGTTTATCACCGATAGGACTAGCGGGCGAGGATACGCAGTATTTT; CDR3aa: CASSLSPIGLAGEDTQYF; v_gene: TRBV28; abundance: .; j_gene: TRBJ2-3; d_gene: TRBD2
CDR3nt: TGTGCCAGCAGAAGCGGGAGCATCAACGAGCAGTACTTC; CDR3aa: CASRSGSINEQYF; v_gene: TRBV27; abundance: .; j_gene: TRBJ2-7; d_gene: TRBD2
CDR3nt: TGTGCCAGCAGGACGGACGGCTCCTACGAGCAGTACTTC; CDR3aa: CASRTDGSYEQYF; v_gene: TRBV28; abundance: .; j_gene: TRBJ2-7; d_gene: .
CDR3nt: TGTGCCAGCAGTGAAACGGACCCGAAGACCGGGACACTCAACACTGAAGCTTTCTTT; CDR3aa: CASSETDPKTGTLNTEAFF; v_gene: TRBV6-1; abundance: .; j_gene: TRBJ1-1; d_gene: .
CDR3nt: TGTGCCAGCAGCCCCATGGGGGGTTCCTACGAGCAGTACTTC; CDR3aa: CASSPMGGSYEQYF; v_gene: TRBV6-5; abundance: .; j_gene: TRBJ2-7; d_gene: .
CDR3nt: TGTGCCACCAGCAGAGATTACGGCGGAAGCACAGATACGCAGTATTTT; CDR3aa: CATSRDYGGSTDTQYF; v_gene: TRBV15; abundance: .; j_gene: TRBJ2-3; d_gene: .
CDR3nt: TGTGCCAGCAGTTCCCACCAGGGACAGGGGGCTCCCTACGAGCAGTACTTC; CDR3aa: CASSSHQGQGAPYEQYF; v_gene: TRBV28; abundance: .; j_gene: TRBJ2-7; d_gene: TRBD1
CDR3nt: TGTGCCAGCAGCCAAGATCCGGCAGCGGGAGAGCTCCCCCTCTGCGAGCAGTACTTC; CDR3aa: CASSQDPAAGELPLCEQYF; v_gene: TRBV4-2; abundance: .; j_gene: TRBJ2-7; d_gene: TRBD2
CDR3nt: TGTGCCAGCAGTTTCACAGGGTCGGGCTACGAGCAGTACTTC; CDR3aa: CASSFTGSGYEQYF; v_gene: TRBV28; abundance: .; j_gene: TRBJ2-7; d_gene: .
CDR3nt: TGTGCCAGCAGTTTAGCTAGCGGGAGGGCCTACGAGCAGTACTTC; CDR3aa: CASSLASGRAYEQYF; v_gene: TRBV27; abundance: .; j_gene: TRBJ2-7; d_gene: TRBD2
CDR3nt: TGTGCCAGCAGCCCAAGTAGGGCCGCTTCCGACAATCAGCCCCAGCATTTT; CDR3aa: CASSPSRAASDNQPQHF; v_gene: TRBV7-8; abundance: .; j_gene: TRBJ1-5; d_gene: .
CDR3nt: TGTGCCAGCAGTTTATGGGGGGACTATGGCTACACCTTC; CDR3aa: CASSLWGDYGYTF; v_gene: TRBV27; abundance: .; j_gene: TRBJ1-2; d_gene: .
CDR3nt: TGTGCCAGCAGAGGACTAGCGGGGGAGTCCTACAATGAGCAGTTCTTC; CDR3aa: CASRGLAGESYNEQFF; v_gene: TRBV6-4; abundance: .; j_gene: TRBJ2-1; d_gene: TRBD2
CDR3nt: TGTGCCAGCAGCCACCGTGGGGCGGGAGGTTACAATGAGCAGTTCTTC; CDR3aa: CASSHRGAGGYNEQFF; v_gene: TRBV7-9; abundance: .; j_gene: TRBJ2-1; d_gene: TRBD2
CDR3nt: TGTGCCAGCAGTTATACTAGCGGGACGTCCTACGAGCAGTACTTC; CDR3aa: CASSYTSGTSYEQYF; v_gene: TRBV13; abundance: once; j_gene: TRBJ2-7; d_gene: TRBD2
CDR3nt: TGTGCCAGCCATGACTCCGGGACAGCTGATGAAAAACTGTTTTTT; CDR3aa: CASHDSGTADEKLFF; v_gene: TRBV18; abundance: .; j_gene: TRBJ1-4; d_gene: TRBD1